The following is a T cell receptor (beta chain) sequence with its context. The antigen is not known. PCR or immunohistochemistry showed mismatch repair deficiency in every enrolled patient. TCR sequencing covered a few patients who responded to pembrolizumab. This entry is derived from a study of PD-1 blockade in mismatch repair-deficient tumors. In the study overall: Patients had over ten mismatch repair-deficient cancer types and were previously treated and progressing. Study-level findings and limits: Rapid post-treatment expansion, then contraction, generally preceding radiologic response, marked tumor-resident clones.

The table came from immunoSEQ multiplex PCR; TCRdb's copy has only in-frame clones and leaves some out. The data contain approximately 110,000 clones, roughly 80% of them singletons. Germline V gene data show CDR1 as SGHRS and CDR2 as YFSETQ. V shed 3 bases and J 7 bases; nucleotides not matched to a gene: 11. This CDR3 contains 16 residues. This sequence was found in an adult with mismatch repair-deficient cancer. The source material was peripheral blood, sampled approximately 60 weeks after starting pembrolizumab. The V and J genes are TRBV5-1 and TRBJ2-1; 9 bases line up with TRBD1. The CDR3 DNA follows: TGCGCCAGCAGCTCGACCCCGGGACAGGGTTGGAATGAGCAGTTCTTC. Its protein is CASSSTPGQGWNEQFF.